These 19 T cell receptor beta chains came from one sample sequenced in a study of metastatic and nonmetastatic thyroid tumors. No treatment had been given to any patient before thyroid surgery. TCRdb re-called clones from the PCR reads using MiXCR. There are approximately 42,000 clones in the sample; approximately 24% occur only once, and roughly 15% lies in the top ten. The sequenced material came from tumor tissue. These receptor sequences come from a female donor with papillary thyroid cancer or a benign thyroid nodule (not recorded which). Some clones in this sample may be carry-over from other donors' samples.

The sample holds a few counts of this clone. The V and J genes are TRBV24-1 and TRBJ2-2; tentatively, D is TRBD1 or TRBD2 (5 bases each). The CDR3 has 16 residues. Trimming shortened V by 4 bases and J by 6 bases, and 17 bases separated the two germline ends. Germline loops: CDR1 KGHDR, CDR2 SFDVKD. As DNA, the CDR3 is TGTGCCACCAGTGACCGAGTGGCAGGGACGCCCGGGGAGCTGTTTTTT. Translation: CATSDRVAGTPGELFF.

This clone was seen a handful of times. This CDR3 reads CASTEGGRSVGAFF. CDR3 nucleotide sequence: TGTGCCAGCACGGAGGGAGGGAGGAGTGTCGGAGCTTTCTTT. The rearrangement joins TRBV6-1 to TRBJ1-1; D gene uncertain. V dropped 7 bases and J dropped 10 bases, with 22 bases sitting between them. Germline CDR1 is MNHNS and CDR2 is SASEGT. The CDR3 has 14 residues.

The chain joins TRBV5-1 to TRBJ2-1, with 13 bases lining up with TRBD2. This CDR3 is built from 19 residues. The V segment lost 2 bases and the J segment 4 bases; nucleotides outside the gene matches: 12. CDR1 is SGHRS, CDR2 YFSETQ, per germline. The CDR3 DNA reads TGCGCCAGCAGCTTACTGGGACTAGCGGGAAACCCACCTTACAATGAGCAGTTCTTC. Protein sequence: CASSLLGLAGNPPYNEQFF.

The rearrangement uses TRBV6-5 and TRBJ1-1; D is ambiguous. Germline CDR1 MNHEY, CDR2 SVGAGI. The V end lost 4 bases, the J end lost 4 bases, and 13 bases lay between the germline ends. CDR3 length: 14 residues. CDR3 loop: CASSLGGEVTEAFF. The CDR3 bases are TGTGCCAGCAGTTTAGGTGGCGAGGTCACTGAAGCTTTCTTT.

This clone rates as medium-sized. The chain carries TRBV12-3 or TRBV12-4 and TRBJ2-7; D is unresolved. V dropped 4 bases and J dropped 7 bases, with 14 bases sitting between them. CDR3 length: 13 amino acids. DNA of the CDR3: TGTGCCAGCAGTTCCACAGTGCTAGTGGAGCAGTACTTC. It yields the protein CASSSTVLVEQYF.

This clone was seen a few times. A much larger clone lies one base from this, so it may be a read error. The CDR3 ends on some other residue instead of the conserved phenylalanine or tryptophan, so this is likely a read error. The V gene is TRBV6-1, the J gene TRBJ1-2, with a tentative D call TRBD1 (6 bases). Germline assignment: CDR1 MNHNS and CDR2 SASEGT. The CDR3 length is 14 residues. The ends were cut back, 4 bases at V and 6 bases at J, with 15 bases in the middle. CDR3 nucleotides: TGTGCCAGCAGTGGGACAGTGGAATACGATGGCTACACCCTC. Translating it yields CASSGTVEYDGYTL.

This clone was recorded a few times. The CDR3 DNA follows: TGTGCCAGCATCTTCCGACAGGGTAAATACGAGCAGTACTTC. Translated: CASIFRQGKYEQYF. This chain joins TRBV7-2 and TRBJ2-7, with 7 bases that match TRBD1. CDR3 length: 14 amino acids. V lost 7 bases to trimming and J lost 4 bases; unmatched junction nucleotides: 10. Germline-derived CDR1 and CDR2 are SGHTA and FQGNSA.

The V call is TRBV18, the J call TRBJ2-3, with unresolved D. The CDR3 totals 14 residues. Germline V gene lookup returns CDR1 KGHSH and CDR2 LQKENI. Trimming took 2 bases from V and 0 from J, leaving 6 bases between them. CDR3 coding DNA: TGTGCCAGCTCACCAGACCGAAGCACAGATACGCAGTATTTT. This gives the protein CASSPDRSTDTQYF.

This clone was found once. The germline gene is not matched at one end of the junction; a read error may be the cause. This specimen includes other DNA sequences encoding the same CDR3. The J gene is TRBJ2-7, the V gene TRBV3-1; D is uncertain. The CDR3 runs to 13 residues. The germline V gene has CDR1 LGHDT and CDR2 YNNKEL (reference sequence). For the CDR3, the DNA is TGTGCCAGCAGCCGGGAACTCTCATACGAGCAGTACTTT. It yields the protein CASSRELSYEQYF.

The V gene is TRBV6-2 or TRBV6-3, the J gene TRBJ1-2; a weak D match, TRBD1 (5 bases). The CDR3 is made up of 15 amino acids. V lost 1 base and J lost 12, with 21 bases in between. Germline CDR1 MNHEY, CDR2 SVGEGT. The CDR3 here is CASSYYTPLWGGHTF. CDR3 nucleotide sequence: TGTGCCAGCAGTTACTACACCCCTCTTTGGGGCGGCCACACCTTC.

A single count supports this clone. The chain employs TRBV7-2 and TRBJ1-3; the match to TRBD1 covers 8 bases. This CDR3 is 14 amino acids long. J lost 4 bases, V lost 2 bases, and 1 base had no gene match. Germline V gene lookup returns CDR1 SGHTA and CDR2 FQGNSA. The chain's CDR3 is CASSLTGGGNTIYF. The CDR3 DNA is TGTGCCAGCAGCTTAACAGGGGGGGGAAACACCATATATTTT. Supplemented by reference TRBV7-2 and TRBJ1-3, the full variable domain reads GAGVSQSPSNKVTEKGKDVELRCDPISGHTALYWYRQSLGQGLEFLIYFQGNSAPDKSGLPSDRFSAERTGGSVSTLTIQRTQQEDSAVYLCASSLTGGGNTIYFGEGSWLTVV.

This clone was counted a few times. The chain employs TRBV6-1 and TRBJ2-7; D uncertain. Germline assignment: CDR1 MNHNS and CDR2 SASEGT. V gave up 1 base and J gave up 4 bases, with 14 bases separating them. The CDR3 has 15 residues. The CDR3 DNA sequence: TGTGCCAGCAGTGAAGGGCACACCCTCAGGTACGAGCAGTACTTC. Translation gives CASSEGHTLRYEQYF.

This CDR3 is CASSLGTANTGELFF. DNA for the CDR3: TGTGCCAGCAGCTTGGGGACAGCGAACACCGGGGAGCTGTTTTTT. The chain recombines TRBV11-2 with TRBJ2-2; 7 positions agree with TRBD1. Per the germline V gene, CDR1 is SGHAT and CDR2 is FQNNGV. The V and J ends lost 3 bases and 0 bases, in that order; junction bases with no gene match: 1. The CDR3 runs to 15 residues.

The table lists this clone with many counts. This rearrangement joins TRBV11-3 to TRBJ2-1; D may be TRBD1 (5 bases). This CDR3 is 13 amino acids long. Germline-derived CDR1 and CDR2 are SGHNT and YENEEA. Trimming removed 4 bases from V and 5 bases from J, with 9 bases in between. The CDR3 DNA reads TGTGCCAGCAGCTCCGGACATAACAATGAGCAGTTCTTC. Translated: CASSSGHNNEQFF. Looking up the rest from reference TRBV11-3 and TRBJ2-1 gives the full variable domain: EAGVVQSPRYKIIEKKQPVAFWCNPISGHNTLYWYLQNLGQGPELLIRYENEEAVDDSQLPKDRFSAERLKGVDSTLKIQPAELGDSAVYLCASSSGHNNEQFFGPGTRLTVL.

J is TRBJ1-2 and V is TRBV28, with 8 bases fitting TRBD1. This CDR3 is 14 amino acids long. V shed 5 bases and J 4 bases; nucleotides not matched to a gene: 6. Germline V gives CDR1 MDHEN, CDR2 SYDVKM. The CDR3 bases are TGTGCCAGCAGTATCCTAACAGGGGGCTATGGCTACACCTTC. It codes for CASSILTGGYGYTF.

The chain joins TRBV3-1 to TRBJ2-5, with 8 bases identical to TRBD1. Germline values: CDR1 LGHDT, CDR2 YNNKEL (reference sequence). Losses at the gene ends were 5 bases for V and 4 bases for J; bases not matched to a gene: 3. This CDR3 region has 13 residues. DNA of the CDR3: TGTGCCAGCAGCGTACAGGGGGGAGAGACCCAGTACTTC. Its protein product is CASSVQGGETQYF.

The chain has TRBV20-1 and TRBJ2-7, with D possibly being TRBD1 or TRBD2 (5 bases each). V lost 6 bases and J 4 bases, leaving 16 bases between the germline ends. Germline V gene sequence: CDR1 DFQATT, CDR2 SNEGSKA (reference sequence). CDR3 length: 13 amino acids. The CDR3 nucleotides are TGCAGTGCGAACACCAGGGAGCGGTACGAGCAGTACTTC. Its protein product is CSANTRERYEQYF.

The chain links TRBV5-8 to TRBJ2-7; D gene unclear. Germline-derived CDR1 and CDR2 are SGHTS and YDEGEE. Trimming took 2 bases from V and 3 from J, leaving 3 bases between them. The CDR3 is 11 amino acids. CDR3 region: CASSFYYEQYF. In DNA form, the CDR3 reads TGTGCCAGCAGCTTCTACTACGAGCAGTACTTC.

The chain carries TRBV2 and TRBJ2-7; 7 bases match TRBD1. The CDR3 has 14 residues. Per germline, CDR1 SNHLY and CDR2 FYNNEI. The V gene end was trimmed by 8 bases and the J gene end by 0 bases; junction bases not matched to a gene: 7. CDR3 DNA: TGTGCCAGCCATGGACAGGACCACTCCTACGAGCAGTACTTC. This translates into CASHGQDHSYEQYF.